The 5 T cell receptor beta chains presented below share a single source sample, sequenced in a study of cytomegalovirus exposure and HLA in healthy donors. Vbeta (60) and Jbeta (13) primers were used in the PCR. Sequenced by immunoSEQ multiplex PCR; TCRdb stores in-frame clones only, minus some. The data hold around 95,000 clones, with roughly 82% observed a single time. Sequenced material: PBMCs. The source of these receptors is a man younger than 40 in good health and CMV-seropositive.

The sample holds a few counts of this clone. The chain couples TRBV2 to TRBJ2-2, with 7 bases matching TRBD1. The CDR3 is 13 residues long. Per germline, CDR1 SNHLY and CDR2 FYNNEI. The V segment lost 6 bases and the J segment 6 bases; nucleotides outside the gene matches: 4. The CDR3 loop is CASRLQGAGELFF. CDR3 sequence (DNA): TGTGCCAGCAGGCTTCAGGGGGCCGGGGAGCTGTTTTTT.

This sequence joins TRBV10-2 and TRBJ2-1, with 9 bases identical to TRBD2. Germline V gene data show CDR1 as WSHSY and CDR2 as SAAADI. Trimming took 2 bases from V and 3 from J; bases not matched to a gene: 2. This CDR3 region has 15 residues. This CDR3 reads CASSERTSDYNEQFF. The CDR3 DNA reads TGCGCCAGCAGTGAGCGGACTAGCGACTACAATGAGCAGTTCTTC.

The gene calls are TRBV10-2 and TRBJ2-1, with 8 bases that match TRBD2. The trim removed 6 bases at V and 9 bases at J, leaving 13 bases unmatched. The CDR3 is 15 residues long. Germline V gene lookup returns CDR1 WSHSY and CDR2 SAAADI. The CDR3 region has the DNA TGCGCCAGCAGGGGCCCCGGGGCCGGGGGGGGTGAGCAGTTCTTC. It codes for CASRGPGAGGGEQFF.

This clone was counted only a few times. The rearrangement joins TRBV10-3 to TRBJ2-7; 8 nucleotides align to TRBD1. J was trimmed by 8 bases and V by 5 bases; bases with no gene match: 2. CDR3 size: 11 residues. Germline lookup yields CDR1 ENHRY and CDR2 SYGVKD. The CDR3 sequence is CAISRQGQQYF. The DNA for the CDR3 is TGTGCCATCAGTCGACAGGGGCAGCAGTACTTC.

The J gene is TRBJ1-4, the V gene TRBV10-2; D unresolved. CDR3 size: 13 residues. From germline, CDR1 is WSHSY and CDR2 SAAADI. Trimming left V 0 bases short and J 8 bases short, with 7 bases between. Here the CDR3 DNA reads TGCGCCAGCAGTGAGTCGTTCTACGAAAAACTGTTTTTT. This gives the protein CASSESFYEKLFF.